The 5 T cell receptor beta chains given below trace back to one sample, sequenced in a study of identical twins. Via MiXCR, TCRdb re-called the 5' RACE reads, giving one row per CDR3 protein. The sample shows around 570,000 distinct CDR3 sequences, 9.5% to 10% of them seen only once. This sample was also put to use in a study of yellow fever vaccine responses in identical twins.

Material for sequencing was PBMCs. The origin of the receptors is a young woman in good health.

Many counts were recorded for this clonotype. V is TRBV3-1 and J is TRBJ2-3, with TRBD2 matching over 8 bases. Germline loops: CDR1 LGHDT, CDR2 YNNKEL (reference sequence). The CDR3 totals 17 residues. V lost 6 bases to trimming and J lost 1 base; unmatched junction nucleotides: 12. The DNA for the CDR3 is TGTGCCAGCAGTCCCTTTACTAGCGGCGACGGCACAGATACGCAGTATTTT. This translates into CASSPFTSGDGTDTQYF.

This clonotype was seen ten or more times. The chain joins TRBV5-1 to TRBJ1-1; 9 positions agree with TRBD1. The CDR3 contains 14 residues. V was pared by 0 bases and J by 6 bases, with 3 bases of the junction left unmatched. Germline assignment: CDR1 SGHRS and CDR2 YFSETQ. The CDR3 sequence is CASSLDRTGAEAFF. The CDR3, as DNA: TGCGCCAGCAGCTTGGATAGGACAGGGGCTGAAGCTTTCTTT.

This chain's CDR3 is CSAIFYRTSGRTPNEQFF. As DNA, the CDR3 is TGCAGTGCTATATTCTACCGGACTAGCGGGAGGACCCCCAATGAGCAGTTCTTC. The V gene is TRBV20-1, the J gene TRBJ2-1; TRBD2 agrees at 14 bases. Germline CDR1 DFQATT, CDR2 SNEGSKA (reference sequence). V trimming: 4 bases; J trimming: 6 bases; junction bases outside the gene matches: 14. The CDR3 is 18 amino acids.

This clonotype occurred a few times. The chain carries TRBV7-2 and TRBJ2-7; the match to TRBD2 covers 8 bases. In germline, CDR1 is SGHTA, CDR2 FQGNSA. CDR3 length equals 15 residues. V was pared by 4 bases and J by 0 bases, with 5 bases of the junction left unmatched. The CDR3 DNA is TGTGCCAGCAGCTCCCCGGGACTAGACTCCTACGAGCAGTACTTC. It yields the protein CASSSPGLDSYEQYF.

This clonotype was counted between two and nine times. The genes are TRBV7-9 and TRBJ2-3; weak D call: TRBD1 (5 bases). The CDR3 has 16 amino acids. Trimming left V 5 bases short and J 4 bases short, with 19 bases between. Germline CDR1 is SEHNR and CDR2 is FQNEAQ (reference sequence). The CDR3 DNA is TGTGCCAGCAGCCGGAGCACAGGACAACTATCAGATACGCAGTATTTT. This gives the protein CASSRSTGQLSDTQYF.